This T cell receptor (beta chain) appears in the sequencing data of a study of early T cells in non-severe SARS-CoV-2 infection. Whole-study context: Sequencing was performed on bulk RNA from unsorted whole blood, leaving chains unpaired. Overall study results and limits: Anti-spike CD8 specificities were favored by VDJdb matching, whose results missed private and CD4 specificities.

This clonotype was detected many times. Its antigen is still unknown. Individual cDNA molecules each received unique molecular identifiers attached to them. TCRdb ran MiXCR on the 5' RACE reads and lists one entry per CDR3 protein. The sample has roughly 58,000 distinct CDR3 sequences, about 5.9% seen once. CDR1 and CDR2 (germline): SGHTA, FQGTGA. This CDR3 is built from 13 residues. The ends lost 2 bases at V and 8 bases at J; junction bases unmatched: 3. This chain links TRBV7-3 with TRBJ2-1, with 7 positions matching TRBD2. Material: whole blood. This receptor was identified in an adult who was a healthcare worker with PCR-confirmed SARS-CoV-2 infection or an uninfected control (not recorded which). For the CDR3, the DNA is TGTGCCAGCAGCTTACGTCGGGGGGATGAGCAGTTCTTC. This sequence encodes CASSLRRGDEQFF.